This T cell receptor beta chain originates from a study of OX40 agonist ivuxolimab in advanced cancers. Overall study context: Three dose-escalation patients had partial responses: one with hepatocellular carcinoma and two with cutaneous melanoma. Overall study findings and caveats: With doses of 0.1 to 3.0 mg/kg, CD4+ and CD8+ blood T cells had undergone clonal expansion by week 6.

Sequencing used immunoSEQ multiplex PCR; TCRdb keeps in-frame clones, though not all of them. The profile shows some 94,000 clones, approximately 94% of them singletons. The germline gives CDR1 SGHAT, CDR2 FQNNGV. The CDR3 sequence is 14 residues long. V lost 3 bases, J lost 7 bases, and 16 bases lay in between. Comments on this clone: Its antigen is not identified.

Collection of blood occurred at baseline, at cycle 4 day 1, and at cycle 7 day 1. The receptor was derived from an adult with an advanced solid tumor such as melanoma, head and neck, liver or kidney cancer. The rearrangement uses TRBV11-2 and TRBJ2-7; no firm D call. The sequencing used CD4+ or CD8+ T cells sorted from blood, collected in a trial of the OX40 agonist ivuxolimab. The CDR3 sequence is CASSLALGLVEQYF. The CDR3 region has the DNA TGTGCCAGCAGCTTGGCCCTCGGTCTCGTTGAGCAGTACTTC.